This T cell receptor (beta chain) was profiled in a study of vaccination and CD4 T cells after COVID-19. Whole-study context: Post-vaccination specimens were collected at a median of 72 days following dose two (range 14 to 241).

Trimming stripped 3 bases from V and 6 bases from J, with 15 bases between. CDR3 length: 16 amino acids. Germline lookup yields CDR1 MNHEY and CDR2 SMNVEV (reference sequence). Overall study results and limits: With convalescent patients, a median approximately 90% of reactive clones emerged solely after vaccination.

Specified time point: late sampling 161 to 241 days after vaccination in three convalescent patients. Indicated treatment: approximately nine-day PBMC culture with coronavirus spike peptide pools or control peptides (ViraFEST assay). In the case of this clonotype: No antigen is known for it.

Cultured CD4+ T cell DNA was sequenced using the Oncomine TCR Beta short-read assay. One entry per CDR3 protein results from TCRdb running MiXCR on the PCR reads. Of approximately 18,000 distinct CDR3 sequences in the sample, 44% were seen once. The chain couples TRBV27 to TRBJ1-6; D remains ambiguous. This TCR was recovered from a human donor who had recovered from COVID-19. Material: CD4+ T cells from blood, cultured in vitro, obtained about 7 months after SARS-CoV-2 vaccination. Here the CDR3 DNA reads TGTGCCAGCAGTTTCTTGCCAGACCTAACTAATTCACCCCTCCACTTT. Residues: CASSFLPDLTNSPLHF.